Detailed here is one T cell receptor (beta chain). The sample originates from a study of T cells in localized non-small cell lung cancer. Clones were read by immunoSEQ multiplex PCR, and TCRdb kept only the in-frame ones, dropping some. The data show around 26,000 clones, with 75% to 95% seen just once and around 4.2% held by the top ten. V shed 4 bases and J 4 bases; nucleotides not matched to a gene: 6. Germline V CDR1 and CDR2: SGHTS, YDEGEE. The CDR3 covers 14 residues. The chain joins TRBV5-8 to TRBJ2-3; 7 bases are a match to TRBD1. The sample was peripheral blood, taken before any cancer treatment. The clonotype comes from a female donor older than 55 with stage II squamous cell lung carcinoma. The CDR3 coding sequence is TGTGCCAGCAGCAGTGGACAGGCCCCAGATACGCAGTATTTT. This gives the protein CASSSGQAPDTQYF.